This entry lists 31 T cell receptor beta chains sequenced from one sample in a study of blood T cell repertoires in COVID-19. Sequencing was performed with immunoSEQ multiplex PCR; in TCRdb, only in-frame clones are kept and a portion is missing. The table lists fewer than 250,000 clones, about 94% of them singletons. Input material: peripheral blood. All receptors come from a man aged 55 to 70 with COVID-19, enrolled during active disease.

V gene TRBV27 combines with J gene TRBJ2-2; the D gene is possibly TRBD1 (5 bases). Per the germline V gene, CDR1 is MNHEY and CDR2 is SMNVEV (reference sequence). The CDR3 extends over 15 amino acids. Trimming took 2 bases from V and 2 from J, leaving 9 bases between them. The CDR3 DNA sequence: TGTGCCAGCAGTTTACGACAGCTTAACACCGGGGAGCTGTTTTTT. Translation gives CASSLRQLNTGELFF.

The chain recombines TRBV9 with TRBJ2-7, with D possibly being TRBD1 (6 bases). V lost 4 bases and J 3 bases, leaving 17 bases between the germline ends. This CDR3 is built from 15 residues. The germline V gene encodes CDR1 SGDLS and CDR2 YYNGEE. The CDR3 DNA sequence: TGTGCCAGCAGCCCCACAGGGTGGGGCGTCTACGAGCAGTACTTC. It encodes CASSPTGWGVYEQYF.

The chain joins TRBV10-3 to TRBJ2-7; TRBD2 matches at 11 bases. CDR1 ENHRY and CDR2 SYGVKD come from the germline V gene. CDR3 length equals 15 residues. V shed 5 bases, J shed 2 bases, and the junction held 5 bases outside the gene matches. CDR3 sequence: CAISRGTSGPYEQYF. The CDR3 bases are TGTGCCATCAGTCGTGGGACTAGCGGCCCCTACGAGCAGTACTTC.

The rearrangement uses TRBV5-4 and TRBJ1-6; D unclear. Germline-derived CDR1 and CDR2 are SGHNT and YYREEE (reference sequence). Trimming shortened V by 1 base and J by 7 bases, and 6 bases separated the two germline ends. The CDR3 is made up of 13 amino acids. CDR3 bases: TGTGCCAGCAGCTTGCTGGAGAATTCACCCCTCCACTTT. Translation gives CASSLLENSPLHF.

This CDR3 is CAWNRPGTSVNEQFF. The CDR3 DNA follows: TGTGCCTGGAATCGTCCCGGGACTAGTGTAAATGAGCAGTTCTTC. The J gene is TRBJ2-1, the V gene TRBV30, with TRBD2 identical over 8 bases. The CDR3 totals 15 residues. V lost 4 bases, J lost 7 bases, and 12 bases stayed unmatched. CDR1 GTSNPN and CDR2 SVGIG come from the germline V gene (reference sequence).

V gene TRBV24-1 combines with J gene TRBJ2-5, with TRBD2 matching 7 bases. This CDR3 spans 14 amino acids. Germline assignment: CDR1 KGHDR and CDR2 SFDVKD. The V gene end was trimmed by 3 bases and the J gene end by 2 bases; junction bases not matched to a gene: 2. The CDR3: CATSDSGIQETQYF. DNA of the CDR3: TGTGCCACCAGTGATAGCGGGATTCAAGAGACCCAGTACTTC.

The chain carries TRBV18 and TRBJ1-1, with D tentatively TRBD1 (5 bases). The CDR3 has 14 residues. With 0 bases removed from V and 5 bases from J, the gap between germline ends came to 10 bases. Germline lookup yields CDR1 KGHSH and CDR2 LQKENI. CDR3 protein: CASSPPEGRTEAFF. The CDR3, as DNA: TGTGCCAGCTCACCACCGGAGGGGCGGACTGAAGCTTTCTTT.

V and J are TRBV7-2 and TRBJ1-1, with 10 bases matching TRBD1. V lost 6 bases and J lost 5; bases outside the gene matches: 6. The germline V gene encodes CDR1 SGHTA and CDR2 FQGNSA. The CDR3 has 14 residues. CDR3 sequence (DNA): TGTGCCAGCAGATACGGGACAGGGGAGACTGAAGCTTTCTTT. Encoded protein: CASRYGTGETEAFF.

This clone came up once. The chain has TRBV9 and TRBJ2-3; a possible D gene is TRBD2 (5 bases). This CDR3 region has 14 residues. Germline loops: CDR1 SGDLS, CDR2 YYNGEE. Trimming cost V 2 bases and J 6 bases, with 13 bases left between them. The CDR3 spells CASSVGGSTDTQYF. The DNA for the CDR3 is TGTGCCAGCAGCGTTGGAGGATCGACGGATACGCAGTATTTT. The entire variable domain, with the rest obtained from reference TRBV9 and TRBJ2-3, is as follows: DSGVTQTPKHLITATGQRVTLRCSPRSGDLSVYWYQQSLDQGLQFLIQYYNGEERAKGNILERFSAQQFPDLHSELNLSSLELGDSALYFCASSVGGSTDTQYFGPGTRLTVL.

This sequence joins TRBV7-3 and TRBJ2-7, with TRBD1 identical over 7 bases. Germline lookup yields CDR1 SGHTA and CDR2 FQGTGA. The ends lost 4 bases at V and 7 bases at J; junction bases unmatched: 7. This CDR3 has 13 amino acids. DNA for the CDR3: TGTGCCAGCAGCTCCCGACAGGGAAAGGAGCAGTACTTC. It encodes CASSSRQGKEQYF. Variable domain in full (rest from reference TRBV7-3 and TRBJ2-7): GAGVSQTPSNKVTEKGKYVELRCDPISGHTALYWYRQSLGQGPEFLIYFQGTGAADDSGLPNDRFFAVRPEGSVSTLKIQRTERGDSAVYLCASSSRQGKEQYFGPGTRLTVT.

The rearrangement uses TRBV7-2 and TRBJ2-7, with D tentatively TRBD2 (6 bases). CDR3 size: 15 residues. Per the germline V gene, CDR1 is SGHTA and CDR2 is FQGNSA. Trimming took 5 bases from V and 0 from J, leaving 14 bases between them. The CDR3 nucleotides are TGTGCCAGCAGCCTCGGGGGAACCGGCTCCTACGAGCAGTACTTC. Its translation: CASSLGGTGSYEQYF.

In DNA form, the CDR3 reads TGTGCCAGCAGCTTGAAGGGGAGGGTTACCGGGGAGCTGTTTTTT. Translating it yields CASSLKGRVTGELFF. The chain uses TRBV5-4 and TRBJ2-2, with TRBD2 matching 7 bases. Germline lookup yields CDR1 SGHNT and CDR2 YYREEE (reference sequence). This CDR3 has 15 amino acids. The V and J ends lost 1 base and 5 bases, in that order; junction bases with no gene match: 5.

The genes are TRBV6-5 and TRBJ1-4, with D possibly being TRBD1 (5 bases). From germline, CDR1 is MNHEY and CDR2 SVGAGI. Between the trimmed V and J ends, which lost 6 bases and 8 bases, there was a span of 16 bases. This CDR3 has 14 amino acids. The CDR3 here is CASSPGSVGEKLFF. CDR3 nucleotide sequence: TGTGCCAGCAGCCCAGGGTCCGTCGGGGAAAAACTGTTTTTT.

This clone was counted between two and nine times. The chain is built from TRBV30 and TRBJ2-7; 8 nucleotides agree with TRBD2. V lost 2 bases to trimming and J lost 4 bases; unmatched junction nucleotides: 1. The CDR3 has 12 amino acids. Germline CDR1 is GTSNPN and CDR2 is SVGIG (reference sequence). The CDR3 reads CAWSPSGYEQYF. The CDR3 DNA reads TGTGCCTGGAGTCCTAGCGGGTACGAGCAGTACTTC.

This clone was observed a handful of times. The rearrangement links TRBV7-9 to TRBJ1-2; 7 bases agree with TRBD1. With 11 bases clipped from V and 0 bases from J, the junction kept 0 bases outside the gene matches. Germline values: CDR1 SEHNR, CDR2 FQNEAQ (reference sequence). The CDR3 is 11 residues long. CDR3 nucleotides: TGTGCCGGACAGGCTAACTATGGCTACACCTTC. It encodes CAGQANYGYTF.

The chain joins TRBV6-1 to TRBJ2-7; perhaps TRBD2 as D (5 bases). V was pared by 3 bases and J by 2 bases, with 17 bases between. The CDR3 loop spans 16 amino acids. Germline loops: CDR1 MNHNS, CDR2 SASEGT. Here the CDR3 reads CASSDGTRAGPYEQYF. The CDR3 DNA reads TGTGCCAGCAGTGACGGTACGAGGGCAGGCCCCTACGAGCAGTACTTC.

The chain employs TRBV7-9 and TRBJ1-6; 7 bases line up with TRBD1. CDR1 SEHNR and CDR2 FQNEAQ come from the germline V gene (reference sequence). The CDR3 runs 14 residues. The ends lost 5 bases at V and 10 bases at J; junction bases unmatched: 8. The CDR3 region is CASSPTGRISPLHF. CDR3 DNA sequence: TGTGCCAGCAGCCCGACAGGGAGAATATCACCCCTCCACTTT.

Points on this clone: Other DNA sequences in the same sample also yield this CDR3. The rearrangement uses TRBV18 and TRBJ1-1, with D possibly matching TRBD1 (6 bases). The germline V and J ends were trimmed by 3 bases and 1 base, with 9 bases remaining between them. This CDR3 is built from 14 residues. Germline CDR1 KGHSH, CDR2 LQKENI. CDR3 DNA sequence: TGTGCCAGCTCACCGGGACAATCGAACACTGAAGCTTTCTTT. Encoded protein: CASSPGQSNTEAFF. Together with reference TRBV18 and TRBJ1-1, the CDR3 gives the full variable domain: NAGVMQNPRHLVRRRGQEARLRCSPMKGHSHVYWYRQLPEEGLKFMVYLQKENIIDESGMPKERFSAEFPKEGPSILRIQQVVRGDSAAYFCASSPGQSNTEAFFGQGTRLTVV.

This chain links TRBV18 with TRBJ1-2, with TRBD1 matching 10 bases. The ends lost 6 bases at V and 6 bases at J; junction bases unmatched: 4. The length of the CDR3 is 13 residues. Germline V CDR1 and CDR2: KGHSH, LQKENI. DNA of the CDR3: TGTGCCAGCTCCCGACAGGGGGCCGATGGCTACACCTTC. Amino acids: CASSRQGADGYTF.

The rearrangement links TRBV27 to TRBJ2-2; 8 nucleotides match TRBD1. The germline V gene has CDR1 MNHEY and CDR2 SMNVEV (reference sequence). This CDR3 has 19 residues. V trimming: 6 bases; J trimming: 10 bases; junction bases outside the gene matches: 25. The CDR3 sequence is CASSLTGAVAAGGPAELFF. In nucleotides, the CDR3 is TGTGCCAGCAGCCTGACAGGGGCGGTCGCTGCTGGGGGACCGGCGGAGCTGTTTTTT.

The chain carries TRBV5-4 and TRBJ2-1; 7 bases line up with TRBD2. CDR1 SGHNT and CDR2 YYREEE come from the germline V gene (reference sequence). CDR3 size: 16 residues. V trimming: 4 bases; J trimming: 3 bases; junction bases outside the gene matches: 10. The CDR3 DNA reads TGTGCCAGCAGCGGTGGCGGGGGTGACCTCTACAATGAGCAGTTCTTC. This translates into CASSGGGGDLYNEQFF.

This clone turned up a few times. The CDR3 DNA reads TGTGCCAGCTCACCACCGCCTTTCCGGAGCTCCTACAATGAGCAGTTCTTC. This sequence encodes CASSPPPFRSSYNEQFF. This chain uses TRBV18 with TRBJ2-1, with D hard to call. Between the trimmed V and J ends, which lost 0 bases and 0 bases, there was a span of 12 bases. CDR1 and CDR2 (germline): KGHSH, LQKENI. The CDR3 totals 17 residues.

The chain combines TRBV30 with TRBJ2-7, with D perhaps matching TRBD1 (5 bases). V lost 2 bases and J lost 1, with 6 bases in between. This CDR3 is 12 amino acids long. CDR1 GTSNPN and CDR2 SVGIG come from the germline V gene (reference sequence). The CDR3 region has the DNA TGTGCCTGGAGTAGACAGTCCTACGAGCAGTACTTC. This encodes CAWSRQSYEQYF.

V usage is TRBV4-1 and J usage is TRBJ1-3, with unresolved D. The germline V and J ends were trimmed by 4 bases and 4 bases, with 14 bases remaining between them. Germline CDR1 is MGHRA and CDR2 is YSYEKL. CDR3 size: 15 residues. The CDR3, as DNA: TGCGCCAGCAGCCGCCCGACCGGGTCGGGAAACACCATATATTTT. Translating gives CASSRPTGSGNTIYF.

This chain connects TRBV5-1 to TRBJ2-5, with TRBD2 identical over 11 bases. The CDR3 is 17 residues long. Trimming at V came to 0 bases and at J to 5 bases, leaving 9 bases not matched to a gene. Germline V lookup: CDR1 SGHRS, CDR2 YFSETQ. In DNA form, the CDR3 reads TGCGCCAGCAGCTTGGGAGCTAGCGGGAGGTCCGTGGAGACCCAGTACTTC. This codes for CASSLGASGRSVETQYF.

V usage is TRBV6-5 and J usage is TRBJ1-1, with D tentatively TRBD1 (6 bases). V was pared by 2 bases and J by 6 bases, with 13 bases between. The CDR3 runs 14 residues. CDR1 MNHEY and CDR2 SVGAGI come from the germline V gene. The DNA for the CDR3 is TGTGCCAGCAGTTACGGAGGGGAGGGGGCTGAAGCTTTCTTT. Protein product: CASSYGGEGAEAFF.

The chain links TRBV5-1 to TRBJ2-7; 12 bases are a match to TRBD2. V lost 0 bases, J lost 5 bases, and 6 bases stayed unmatched. CDR3 length: 16 residues. Germline assignment: CDR1 SGHRS and CDR2 YFSETQ. The CDR3 nucleotides read TGCGCCAGCAGCTTGGATCTAGCGGGAGGGCCCCACGAGCAGTACTTC. Translated: CASSLDLAGGPHEQYF.

The genes are TRBV5-1 and TRBJ2-2; TRBD2 is a possible D gene (5 bases). Germline V gives CDR1 SGHRS, CDR2 YFSETQ. Trimming left V 4 bases short and J 5 bases short, with 15 bases between. This CDR3 comprises 15 residues. The CDR3, as DNA: TGCGCCAGCAGCACGGACTTATTAGGGACCGGGGAGCTGTTTTTT. Its translation: CASSTDLLGTGELFF.

This chain joins TRBV30 and TRBJ1-5, with 11 bases identical to TRBD1. Germline loops: CDR1 GTSNPN, CDR2 SVGIG (reference sequence). After removal of 4 bases from V and 6 bases from J, the junction contained 2 bases not matched to a gene. This CDR3 has 13 residues. Written as DNA, the CDR3 is TGTGCCTGGACCGGGACAGGGGGTCAGCCCCAGCATTTT. Its protein product is CAWTGTGGQPQHF.

The gene calls are TRBV19 and TRBJ2-4, with a weak D call TRBD1 (6 bases). This CDR3 contains 14 residues. Trimming pared 1 base from V and 4 bases from J, leaving 8 bases between. Germline-derived CDR1 and CDR2 are LNHDA and SQIVND (reference sequence). CDR3 DNA sequence: TGTGCCAGTAGTATAGGGGACACAAAAAACATTCAGTACTTC. Amino acid sequence: CASSIGDTKNIQYF.

This sequence joins TRBV21-1 and TRBJ1-1; TRBD1 reflects the table's D call only, with no check against the DNA. TRBV21-1 counts as a pseudogene. This CDR3 spans 16 amino acids. Here the CDR3 DNA reads TGTGCCAGCACCATAACCTTTAGGGGCGCCGCCACTGAAGCTTTCTTT. Residues: CASTITFRGAATEAFF.